This paragraph reports one TCR beta chain. The antigen this receptor binds is unknown. The sample holds no much larger clone one base away, and base qualities are not on file. One collaborating source in Seattle enrolled patients during active infection and followed them longitudinally through the course of disease. Collaborating institutions collected whole blood in K2EDTA tubes following their own protocols. Collaborator samples were shipped for TCRbeta analysis as frozen whole blood, isolated PBMCs, or DNA extracted from either sample type. The data are from a study of blood T cell repertoires in COVID-19 (dated by TCRdb to the early 2020s). Regarding the research as a whole: Samples from collaborators originated in the United States, Italy and Spain and spanned both the acute and convalescent phases of COVID-19. The material from the prospective study consisted of cDNA or gDNA derived from T cells, B-cell-depleted T cells, or PBMCs. Deeply sampled blood TCRbeta repertoires from subjects exposed to, actively infected with, or recovered from COVID-19 were included in the dataset. The repertoires were released in a freely available public database intended as a resource for research on the immune response to SARS-CoV-2. Samples came from the ongoing ImmuneRACE study (first 160 participants) plus 1,254 subjects from 6 global collaborators. Nearly every sample came with metadata listing a de-identified subject ID, COVID-19 status, age in years and sex. Where available, HLA class I and class II types were taken from metadata supplied by the sample provider and were not determined by assay-based typing. Findings and caveats that apply to the study as a whole: The amount of clinical and demographic metadata varied by source and participant and was provided uncurated.

Its CDR3 holds 12 amino acids, cysteine through phenylalanine. CDR3 DNA only is kept here, 36 bases in frame from base 1. CDR1 LGHDT and CDR2 YNNKEL are derived from the germline V gene (reference sequence). Between the V and J ends, shortened by 2 bases and 7 bases respectively, the junction contains 9 bases. TCRbeta CDR3 regions were amplified from genomic DNA using the immunoSEQ Assay, a bias-controlled multiplex PCR. As for the authors' bioinformatics: The number of nucleated cells in each sample was estimated by amplification of reference gene primers within the assay. To quantify the absolute abundance of each unique TCRbeta CDR3 rearrangement, sequence reads were collapsed and filtered. For each sample, productive Simpson clonality was calculated as the square root of Simpson's diversity index across productive rearrangements. TCRdb's version of the immuneACCESS table is confined to in-frame rearrangements and falls short of the full clone set. An unresolved V gene accounts for under half of the shortfall where checked; the remainder is of unknown origin. That table supplies the V and J calls and clone size; D and trimming were determined from the DNA. Within this sample are a few hundred thousand clones, with around nine tenths of them counted one time only. The biggest ten clones account for 3% to 4.5% of the sample.

The receptor's source is a woman in her sixties or seventies with COVID-19, enrolled during active disease. Material for sequencing was peripheral blood. The chain was built from TRBV3-1 (or the pseudogene TRBV3-2) and TRBJ2-7; TRBD2 is a possible D gene, resting on 5 matching bases. The nucleotide sequence reads as follows: TGTGCCAGCAGCCAACTTGGACTGGAGCAGTACTTC. This codes for CASSQLGLEQYF.